Shown below are 14 T cell receptor beta chains from a single sample sequenced in a study of regulatory dendritic cells for organ transplantation. TCRdb keeps only in-frame clones here, not all; method: immunoSEQ multiplex PCR. The profile shows 30,000 to 40,000 clones, 85% to 90% of them singletons. The source material was naive CD4+ T cells from blood. Subset noted: CD45RA+ naive T cells. The receptors shown here come from a human donor in good health.

This clone was picked up a small number of times. The CDR3 sequence: CAWSVPTRSQPQHF. The CDR3 DNA is TGTGCCTGGAGTGTACCAACTAGGAGTCAGCCCCAGCATTTT. The chain couples TRBV30 to TRBJ1-5; no definite D call. The CDR3 spans 14 residues. Per germline, CDR1 GTSNPN and CDR2 SVGIG (reference sequence). V lost 0 bases and J lost 6, with 12 bases in between. The full variable domain, with the rest looked up from reference TRBV30 and TRBJ1-5, is SQTIHQWPATLVQPVGSPLSLECTVEGTSNPNLYWYRQAAGRGLQLLFYSVGIGQISSEVPQNLSASRPQDRQFILSSKKLLLSDSGFYLCAWSVPTRSQPQHFGDGTRLSIL.

CDR3 coding DNA: TGTGCCAGCAGCCTCGGGACTAGCGGGAGTCGCCTCTACAATGAGCAGTTCTTC. Its translation: CASSLGTSGSRLYNEQFF. V gene TRBV9 combines with J gene TRBJ2-1; 14 positions match TRBD2. V lost 4 bases and J lost 3; bases outside the gene matches: 9. The CDR3 is made up of 18 amino acids. Germline loops: CDR1 SGDLS, CDR2 YYNGEE.

The rearrangement joins TRBV4-3 to TRBJ1-5; D is ambiguous. Deletions cut 1 base from V and 3 bases from J, with 4 bases between. CDR3 length: 13 residues. The germline gives CDR1 LGHNA, CDR2 YSLEER. The CDR3 DNA reads as TGCGCCAGCAGCCAAGTCATCAATCAGCCCCAGCATTTT. Amino acids: CASSQVINQPQHF.

This chain connects TRBV30 to TRBJ1-5, with TRBD1 as a possible D gene (6 bases). The germline V and J ends were trimmed by 2 bases and 4 bases, with 21 bases remaining between them. The CDR3 contains 17 residues. The germline V gene encodes CDR1 GTSNPN and CDR2 SVGIG (reference sequence). The CDR3 reads CAWSSPGAPLRNQPQHF. CDR3 DNA sequence: TGTGCCTGGAGTAGTCCAGGGGCACCACTTAGAAATCAGCCCCAGCATTTT.

The V call is TRBV7-2, the J call TRBJ2-3, with TRBD2 matching over 12 bases. Trimming removed 1 base from V and 5 bases from J; junction bases left unmatched: 10. Germline V CDR1 and CDR2: SGHTA, FQGNSA. CDR3 size: 18 residues. In nucleotides, the CDR3 is TGTGCCAGCAGCTTAGTACGGCTAGCGGGGGGGCAAAAAGATACGCAGTATTTT. Protein sequence: CASSLVRLAGGQKDTQYF.

The J gene is TRBJ1-1, the V gene TRBV5-1; D is unresolved. The length of the CDR3 is 15 residues. Germline loops: CDR1 SGHRS, CDR2 YFSETQ. Trimming pared 2 bases from V and 4 bases from J, leaving 15 bases between. CDR3 protein: CASSFVPGSGTEAFF. The CDR3 DNA is TGCGCCAGCAGCTTTGTACCGGGATCGGGCACTGAAGCTTTCTTT.

A few counts support this clone. The chain employs TRBV4-1 and TRBJ2-1; no reliable D call. The CDR3 sequence is 14 residues long. V lost 2 bases and J 4 bases, leaving 9 bases between the germline ends. The V gene's germline CDR1 is MGHRA and CDR2 YSYEKL. This CDR3 reads CASSQRSRYNEQFF. In nucleotides, the CDR3 is TGCGCCAGCAGCCAACGCTCAAGGTACAATGAGCAGTTCTTC.

The rearrangement uses TRBV6-6 and TRBJ2-3, with TRBD2 identical over 8 bases. The CDR3 has 14 residues. V gave up 3 bases and J gave up 7 bases; unmatched junction bases: 6. Germline CDR1 is MNHNY and CDR2 is SVGAGI (reference sequence). CDR3 coding DNA: TGTGCCAGCAGTTATCCCCGGGAGGGGCATACGCAGTATTTT. This codes for CASSYPREGHTQYF.

The V call is TRBV9, the J call TRBJ1-2; no firm D call. Germline CDR1 reads SGDLS; CDR2 reads YYNGEE. V was clipped by 3 bases and J by 4 bases, with 10 bases between them. CDR3 length equals 13 residues. The CDR3 DNA follows: TGTGCCAGCAGCGCCGGAGGTCCCTATGGCTACACCTTC. This translates into CASSAGGPYGYTF.

The V gene is TRBV7-2, the J gene TRBJ2-7; no definite D call. V lost 1 base and J lost 0, with 7 bases in between. Per germline, CDR1 SGHTA and CDR2 FQGNSA. The CDR3 consists of 14 residues. The CDR3 region has the DNA TGTGCCAGCAGCTTAGATGTGAACTCCTACGAGCAGTACTTC. Its translation is CASSLDVNSYEQYF.

The table lists this clone with a count of one. This chain joins TRBV6-1 and TRBJ1-2; maybe TRBD1 (6 bases). This CDR3 is built from 14 residues. V lost 6 bases and J lost 5, with 16 bases in between. Germline V lookup: CDR1 MNHNS, CDR2 SASEGT. As DNA, the CDR3 is TGTGCCAGCAGCGGTACAGGGAAGGGATATGGCTACACCTTC. Protein product: CASSGTGKGYGYTF.

This clone was detected once. V is TRBV6-5 and J is TRBJ2-7; the D gene is possibly TRBD1 (5 bases). The germline V gene encodes CDR1 MNHEY and CDR2 SVGAGI. The germline V and J ends were trimmed by 4 bases and 6 bases, with 16 bases remaining between them. This CDR3 is 14 amino acids long. CDR3: CASSSPQGLSEQYF. DNA of the CDR3: TGTGCCAGCAGTTCTCCTCAGGGCTTAAGCGAGCAGTACTTC.

A single count supports this clone. V gene TRBV5-5 combines with J gene TRBJ1-1; 7 positions match TRBD1. The CDR3 consists of 13 residues. CDR1 and CDR2 (germline): SGHKS, YYEKEE (reference sequence). V lost 4 bases and J lost 10; bases outside the gene matches: 10. As DNA, the CDR3 is TGTGCCAGCAGCGAGAGACAGGGTTTAAGAGCTTTCTTT. Amino acids: CASSERQGLRAFF.

V is TRBV19 and J is TRBJ1-2; TRBD1 matches 11 bases. Germline loops: CDR1 LNHDA, CDR2 SQIVND (reference sequence). V gave up 4 bases and J gave up 0 bases; unmatched junction bases: 4. This CDR3 has 16 residues. CDR3 in amino acids: CASSTGTGGPNYGYTF. CDR3 DNA: TGTGCCAGTAGTACCGGGACAGGGGGTCCTAACTATGGCTACACCTTC.